This TCR beta chain was documented in a study of CD8 T cells in Susac syndrome. The germline V and J ends were trimmed by 4 bases and 4 bases, with 19 bases remaining between them. The CDR3 is made up of 15 amino acids. Per the germline V gene, CDR1 is SQVTM and CDR2 is ANQGSEA. An amount of RNA that ranged from about 0.45 to 1 ug was reverse transcribed with random hexamers. TCRdb ran MiXCR on the immunoSEQ multiplex PCR reads and lists one entry per CDR3 protein. Of approximately 190,000 distinct CDR3 sequences listed, 90% to 95% were seen once; the top ten hold about 0.087%. The chain couples TRBV29-1 to TRBJ2-5; D is possibly TRBD1 (5 bases). The receptor was derived from a human donor with multiple sclerosis. Sequenced: CD4+ T cells from PBMCs. The CDR3 DNA is TGCAGCGTTGGGTTTGGCCGCGATAGGGGAGAGACCCAGTACTTC. Protein product: CSVGFGRDRGETQYF.